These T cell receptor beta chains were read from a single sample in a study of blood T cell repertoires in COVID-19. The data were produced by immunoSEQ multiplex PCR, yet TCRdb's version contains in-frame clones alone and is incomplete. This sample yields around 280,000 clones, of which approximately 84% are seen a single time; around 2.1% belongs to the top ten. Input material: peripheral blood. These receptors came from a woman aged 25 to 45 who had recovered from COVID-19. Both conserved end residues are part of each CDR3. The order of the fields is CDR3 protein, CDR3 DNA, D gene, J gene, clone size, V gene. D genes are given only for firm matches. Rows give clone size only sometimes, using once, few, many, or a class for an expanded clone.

cdr3_aa: CASSLQGNSYNEQFF
cdr3_nt: TGTGCCAGCAGCCTTCAGGGAAACTCCTACAATGAGCAGTTCTTC
d_call: .
j_call: TRBJ2-1
clone_size: .
v_call: TRBV11-2

cdr3_aa: CASSESRTGWPEAFF
cdr3_nt: TGCGCCAGCAGTGAGTCAAGGACAGGGTGGCCTGAAGCTTTCTTT
d_call: TRBD1
j_call: TRBJ1-1
clone_size: .
v_call: TRBV10-1

cdr3_aa: CASSQDRFQGAPEAFF
cdr3_nt: TGCGCCAGCAGCCAAGATCGGTTTCAGGGGGCCCCTGAAGCTTTCTTT
d_call: TRBD1
j_call: TRBJ1-1
clone_size: .
v_call: TRBV4-3

cdr3_aa: CASSLELNTEAFF
cdr3_nt: TGTGCCAGCAGTTTGGAGCTTAACACTGAAGCTTTCTTT
d_call: .
j_call: TRBJ1-1
clone_size: .
v_call: TRBV27

cdr3_aa: CASSLGAVNYGYTF
cdr3_nt: TGTGCCAGCAGCTTAGGTGCGGTTAACTATGGCTACACCTTC
d_call: .
j_call: TRBJ1-2
clone_size: .
v_call: TRBV7-2

cdr3_aa: CASSPPSGGTYEQYF
cdr3_nt: TGTGCCAGCTCACCTCCTAGCGGGGGGACCTACGAGCAGTACTTC
d_call: TRBD2
j_call: TRBJ2-7
clone_size: .
v_call: TRBV18

cdr3_aa: CSVSPQGVGAEAFF
cdr3_nt: TGCAGCGTCTCCCCCCAGGGTGTCGGCGCTGAAGCTTTCTTT
d_call: .
j_call: TRBJ1-1
clone_size: .
v_call: TRBV29-1

cdr3_aa: CASSLSGADYGYTF
cdr3_nt: TGTGCCAGCAGTTTATCAGGGGCTGACTATGGCTACACCTTC
d_call: .
j_call: TRBJ1-2
clone_size: .
v_call: TRBV27

cdr3_aa: CASSQEGGRGKNEQFF
cdr3_nt: TGTGCCAGCAGCCAAGAGGGGGGGCGAGGTAAAAATGAGCAGTTCTTC
d_call: .
j_call: TRBJ2-1
clone_size: .
v_call: TRBV14

cdr3_aa: CASSQERAWGYTF
cdr3_nt: TGCGCCAGCAGCCAAGAGAGGGCATGGGGCTACACCTTC
d_call: .
j_call: TRBJ1-2
clone_size: once
v_call: TRBV4-3

cdr3_aa: CASSLNGEVGYTF
cdr3_nt: TGTGCCAGCAGTTTGAACGGGGAAGTCGGCTACACCTTC
d_call: .
j_call: TRBJ1-2
clone_size: few
v_call: TRBV12-3/TRBV12-4

cdr3_aa: CASSQAVANEQFF
cdr3_nt: TGTGCCAGCAGCCAAGCTGTAGCAAATGAGCAGTTCTTC
d_call: .
j_call: TRBJ2-1
clone_size: .
v_call: TRBV3-1/TRBV3-2

cdr3_aa: CASSQVAGGEQYF
cdr3_nt: TGTGCCAGCAGCCAAGTCGCGGGGGGGGAGCAGTACTTC
d_call: TRBD2
j_call: TRBJ2-7
clone_size: once
v_call: TRBV3-1/TRBV3-2

cdr3_aa: CASRDRGRTEAFF
cdr3_nt: TGTGCCAGCAGGGACAGGGGTCGGACTGAAGCTTTCTTT
d_call: TRBD1
j_call: TRBJ1-1
clone_size: .
v_call: TRBV6-5

cdr3_aa: CASSPRLAGVFYNEQFF
cdr3_nt: TGTGCCAGCAGCCCAAGACTAGCGGGGGTGTTCTACAATGAGCAGTTCTTC
d_call: TRBD2
j_call: TRBJ2-1
clone_size: .
v_call: TRBV7-9

cdr3_aa: CASSEQGRVTEAFF
cdr3_nt: TGTGCCAGCAGTGAACAGGGTAGGGTCACTGAAGCTTTCTTT
d_call: .
j_call: TRBJ1-1
clone_size: .
v_call: TRBV2

cdr3_aa: CASSISAAEQFF
cdr3_nt: TGTGCCAGTAGTATCAGTGCGGCAGAGCAGTTCTTC
d_call: .
j_call: TRBJ2-1
clone_size: .
v_call: TRBV19

cdr3_aa: CASSASTSNTEAFF
cdr3_nt: TGCGCCAGCAGTGCCTCGACTTCGAACACTGAAGCTTTCTTT
d_call: .
j_call: TRBJ1-1
clone_size: .
v_call: TRBV10-2

cdr3_aa: CASSQESGLNEQFF
cdr3_nt: TGCGCCAGCAGCCAAGAGAGTGGGCTCAATGAGCAGTTCTTC
d_call: .
j_call: TRBJ2-1
clone_size: .
v_call: TRBV4-1

cdr3_aa: CASSLYVGRGVTEAFF
cdr3_nt: TGTGCCAGCAGCTTATACGTCGGCCGGGGAGTCACTGAAGCTTTCTTT
d_call: .
j_call: TRBJ1-1
clone_size: .
v_call: TRBV7-2

cdr3_aa: CASSLTGFQPQHF
cdr3_nt: TGCGCCAGCAGCTTGACAGGGTTTCAGCCCCAGCATTTT
d_call: .
j_call: TRBJ1-5
clone_size: once
v_call: TRBV5-1

cdr3_aa: CASSDWQGENTGELFF
cdr3_nt: TGCGCCAGCAGTGATTGGCAGGGGGAGAACACCGGGGAGCTGTTTTTT
d_call: TRBD1
j_call: TRBJ2-2
clone_size: .
v_call: TRBV10-2

cdr3_aa: CASSLGVSAGGEQYF
cdr3_nt: TGTGCCAGCAGCTTAGGAGTATCGGCAGGGGGCGAGCAGTACTTC
d_call: TRBD1
j_call: TRBJ2-7
clone_size: .
v_call: TRBV7-9

cdr3_aa: CASSAAGEAQYF
cdr3_nt: TGTGCCAGCAGCGCTGCAGGGGAAGCCCAGTACTTC
d_call: .
j_call: TRBJ2-5
clone_size: once
v_call: TRBV11-3